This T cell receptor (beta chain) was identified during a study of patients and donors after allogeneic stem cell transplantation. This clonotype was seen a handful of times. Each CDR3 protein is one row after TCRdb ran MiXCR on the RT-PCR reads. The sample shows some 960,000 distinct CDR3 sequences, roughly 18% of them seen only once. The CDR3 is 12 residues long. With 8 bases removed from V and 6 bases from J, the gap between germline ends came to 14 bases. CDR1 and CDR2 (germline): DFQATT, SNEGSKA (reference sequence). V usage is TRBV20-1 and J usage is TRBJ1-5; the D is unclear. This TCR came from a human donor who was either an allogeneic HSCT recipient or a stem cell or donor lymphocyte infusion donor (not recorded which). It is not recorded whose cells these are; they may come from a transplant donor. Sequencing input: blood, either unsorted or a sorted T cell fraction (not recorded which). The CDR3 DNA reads TGCAGTCCAGACCTTAGTGGTCAGCCCCAGCATTTT. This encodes CSPDLSGQPQHF.